Presented here are 10 T cell receptor beta chains from one specimen sequenced in a study of T cells after yellow fever vaccination. TCRdb re-called the 5' RACE reads through MiXCR, storing one row per CDR3 protein. Of about 630,000 distinct CDR3 sequences listed, roughly an eighth are singletons. Sequencing was performed on PBMCs, taken on the day of the yellow fever booster vaccination. The receptors originated from a man between 25 and 39 years old who received the YFV17D yellow fever vaccine.

There are a few counts of this clonotype. The chain combines TRBV12-3 or TRBV12-4 with TRBJ2-7; a weak D match, TRBD2 (5 bases). The V end was cut by 3 bases, the J end by 0 bases, with 12 bases between. CDR3 size: 15 residues. CDR3 DNA: TGTGCCAGCAGTTTGAGGAGGAGCCTCTCCTACGAGCAGTACTTC. This codes for CASSLRRSLSYEQYF.

The table lists this clonotype with a few counts. The chain combines TRBV23-1 with TRBJ2-1; D is perhaps TRBD2 (6 bases). TRBV23-1 is an open reading frame whose function is uncertain. Trimming stripped 0 bases from V and 3 bases from J, with 30 bases between. The CDR3 covers 22 residues. Here the CDR3 reads CASSQSLETGLPLALLYNEQFF. The CDR3, as DNA: TGCGCCAGCAGTCAATCGCTGGAAACGGGACTCCCCTTGGCGCTACTCTACAATGAGCAGTTCTTC.

This rearrangement joins TRBV15 to TRBJ2-5; D call uncertain. V was trimmed by 4 bases and J by 4 bases, leaving 19 bases between them. The CDR3 is made up of 16 amino acids. Germline values: CDR1 LNHNV, CDR2 YYDKDF (reference sequence). Here the CDR3 reads CATSTPRVVSGETQYF. The CDR3 DNA reads TGTGCCACCAGCACACCCCGGGTGGTGTCGGGAGAGACCCAGTACTTC.

The chain couples TRBV20-1 to TRBJ1-1; 9 positions match TRBD1. The germline gives CDR1 DFQATT, CDR2 SNEGSKA (reference sequence). CDR3 size: 14 residues. The V gene end was trimmed by 6 bases and the J gene end by 5 bases; junction bases not matched to a gene: 10. Here the CDR3 reads CSAERLTGGTEAFF. The CDR3, as DNA: TGCAGTGCCGAAAGACTGACAGGGGGAACTGAAGCTTTCTTT.

This sequence joins TRBV12-3 or TRBV12-4 and TRBJ2-2, with D uncertain. The CDR3 runs to 11 residues. V lost 6 bases and J lost 6, with 5 bases in between. The CDR3 region is CASSEPGELFF. In nucleotides, the CDR3 is TGTGCCAGCAGCGAACCCGGGGAGCTGTTTTTT.

This clonotype was observed a few times. CDR3 amino acids: CASSTAGTNQPQHF. The CDR3 DNA sequence: TGTGCCAGCAGCACGGCAGGGACAAATCAGCCCCAGCATTTT. J is TRBJ1-5 and V is TRBV3-1, with a tentative D call TRBD1 (6 bases). Deletions cut 5 bases from V and 4 bases from J, with 12 bases between. CDR3 length: 14 residues. Germline values: CDR1 LGHDT, CDR2 YNNKEL (reference sequence).

This clonotype was found a few times. The chain joins TRBV15 to TRBJ2-3, with D unresolved. The germline V gene encodes CDR1 LNHNV and CDR2 YYDKDF (reference sequence). The CDR3 consists of 14 residues. With 5 bases removed from V and 0 bases from J, the gap between germline ends came to 9 bases. The chain's CDR3 is CATSPETSTDTQYF. In DNA, the CDR3 is TGTGCCACCAGCCCGGAGACTAGCACAGATACGCAGTATTTT. Together with reference TRBV15 and TRBJ2-3, the CDR3 gives the full variable domain: DAMVIQNPRYQVTQFGKPVTLSCSQTLNHNVMYWYQQKSSQAPKLLFHYYDKDFNNEADTPDNFQSRRPNTSFCFLDIRSPGLGDTAMYLCATSPETSTDTQYFGPGTRLTVL.

V and J are TRBV27 and TRBJ2-5; TRBD1 agrees at 8 bases. CDR3 length: 15 residues. CDR1 is MNHEY, CDR2 SMNVEV, per germline (reference sequence). With 5 bases clipped from V and 6 bases from J, the junction kept 11 bases outside the gene matches. DNA for the CDR3: TGTGCCAGCAGTCCCGCCGGGACAGGTTACAAGACCCAGTACTTC. This gives the protein CASSPAGTGYKTQYF.

This chain connects TRBV7-2 to TRBJ2-3, with 8 positions matching TRBD1. This CDR3 has 16 residues. Per germline, CDR1 SGHTA and CDR2 FQGNSA. V dropped 5 bases and J dropped 0; count of bases not matched to a gene: 7. CDR3 coding DNA: TGTGCCAGCAGCCTCCAGGGGGCCCTTAGCACAGATACGCAGTATTTT. This codes for CASSLQGALSTDTQYF.

The chain has TRBV5-6 and TRBJ2-7, with a tentative D call TRBD2 (6 bases). This CDR3 has 12 amino acids. The ends were cut back, 0 bases at V and 9 bases at J, with 10 bases in the middle. Germline V gene lookup returns CDR1 SGHDT and CDR2 YYEEEE. Here the CDR3 DNA reads TGTGCCAGCAGCTTGGCCGGGGGACGGCAGTACTTC. Residues: CASSLAGGRQYF.